The 7 T cell receptor beta chains below all came from one sample that was sequenced in a study of T cell responses to AZD1222 COVID-19 vaccine. Sequencing used immunoSEQ multiplex PCR; TCRdb keeps in-frame clones, though not all of them. The table includes roughly 70,000 clones, over 70% detected once. The material sequenced was peripheral blood, taken 28 days after the second AZD1222 dose. The receptors stem from an adult who received the AZD1222 COVID-19 vaccine.

The chain combines TRBV18 with TRBJ2-5; D is undetermined. The CDR3 extends over 13 amino acids. CDR1 is KGHSH and CDR2 is LQKENI in the germline V gene. Trimming took off 4 bases at V and 5 bases at J, with 11 bases between the two ends. The CDR3 nucleotides read TGTGCCAGCTCACTCGTCCATCCGGAGACCCAGTACTTC. Translated, it gives CASSLVHPETQYF.

This clone was observed a handful of times. This chain joins TRBV30 and TRBJ1-1, with D possibly TRBD1 on 5 matching bases. Trimming stripped 2 bases from V and 10 bases from J, with 11 bases between. Germline V gene sequence: CDR1 GTSNPN, CDR2 SVGIG (reference sequence). The CDR3 has 11 amino acids. The CDR3 loop reads CAWSPGQGAFF. CDR3 sequence (DNA): TGTGCCTGGAGTCCTGGGCAGGGAGCTTTCTTT. Based on the CDR3 plus reference TRBV30 and TRBJ1-1, the full variable domain is SQTIHQWPATLVQPVGSPLSLECTVEGTSNPNLYWYRQAAGRGLQLLFYSVGIGQISSEVPQNLSASRPQDRQFILSSKKLLLSDSGFYLCAWSPGQGAFFGQGTRLTVV.

The chain employs TRBV5-1 and TRBJ2-1; D might be TRBD2 (5 bases). CDR3 length: 15 amino acids. The V gene's germline CDR1 is SGHRS and CDR2 YFSETQ. V was clipped by 1 base and J by 0 bases, with 8 bases between them. The CDR3, as DNA: TGCGCCAGCAGCTTGACGGGGAGCTCCTACAATGAGCAGTTCTTC. It translates to CASSLTGSSYNEQFF.

The chain couples TRBV28 to TRBJ1-1; a weak D match, TRBD1 (6 bases). Trimming shortened V by 3 bases and J by 7 bases, and 15 bases separated the two germline ends. Germline loops: CDR1 MDHEN, CDR2 SYDVKM. This CDR3 contains 14 residues. CDR3 sequence reads: CASSFKQVRGEAFF. Written as DNA, the CDR3 is TGTGCCAGCAGTTTCAAACAGGTCAGGGGTGAAGCTTTCTTT.

The chain carries TRBV7-2 and TRBJ2-7; maybe TRBD1 (6 bases). Germline CDR1 SGHTA, CDR2 FQGNSA. Trimming removed 5 bases from V and 7 bases from J, with 15 bases in between. The CDR3 loop spans 13 amino acids. The chain's CDR3 is CASSIRRTAEQYF. CDR3 coding DNA: TGTGCCAGCAGCATCCGACGGACAGCTGAGCAGTACTTC.

This chain joins TRBV2 and TRBJ2-1; perhaps TRBD2 as D (6 bases). Germline CDR1 SNHLY, CDR2 FYNNEI. V lost 6 bases and J 5 bases, leaving 14 bases between the germline ends. The CDR3 runs to 14 residues. Here the CDR3 reads CASRYGEANNEQFF. The CDR3 nucleotides are TGTGCCAGCAGGTACGGGGAGGCTAACAATGAGCAGTTCTTC.

The chain recombines TRBV3-1 (or the pseudogene TRBV3-2) with TRBJ2-7, with TRBD1 identical over 9 bases. J lost 4 bases, V lost 4 bases, and 5 bases had no gene match. CDR3 length equals 14 residues. CDR1 is LGHDT, CDR2 YNNKEL, per germline (reference sequence). The CDR3 DNA reads TGTGCCAGCAGCCGCCTGGGACAGGGATACGAGCAGTACTTC. It translates to CASSRLGQGYEQYF.